What follows are 28 T cell receptor beta chains derived from one specimen sequenced in a study of OX40 agonist ivuxolimab in advanced cancers. Libraries were prepared by immunoSEQ multiplex PCR; TCRdb keeps only in-frame clonotypes and omits some of them. The sample has approximately 40,000 clones, over 80% seen once. Source: CD4+ or CD8+ T cells sorted from blood, taken in a trial of the OX40 agonist ivuxolimab. Every receptor here comes from an adult with an advanced solid tumor such as melanoma, head and neck, liver or kidney cancer.

The chain links TRBV6-1 to TRBJ2-7; D possibly corresponds to TRBD2 (7 bases). The V end lost 5 bases, the J end lost 4 bases, and 18 bases lay between the germline ends. Germline V gene data show CDR1 as MNHNS and CDR2 as SASEGT. The CDR3 extends over 15 amino acids. This CDR3 reads CASSPLGGLSYEQYV. The CDR3 coding sequence is TGTGCCAGCAGTCCCCTCGGGGGGCTATCGTACGAGCAGTACGTC.

V usage is TRBV2 and J usage is TRBJ2-1, with TRBD2 matching 8 bases. In germline, CDR1 is SNHLY, CDR2 FYNNEI. The CDR3 runs to 18 residues. With V trimmed by 6 bases and J by 6 bases, 19 bases remained unmatched. The CDR3 bases are TGTGCCAGCAGAGCAGGAAAAGGACTAGCTTTTATCGTCAATGAGCAGTTCTTC. This encodes CASRAGKGLAFIVNEQFF.

V gene TRBV5-4 combines with J gene TRBJ2-5; 9 bases agree with TRBD2. Germline lookup yields CDR1 SGHNT and CDR2 YYREEE (reference sequence). CDR3 length: 17 residues. V shed 3 bases, J shed 5 bases, and the junction held 14 bases outside the gene matches. CDR3 region: CASSSGTSFTPGETQYF. The CDR3 nucleotides are TGTGCCAGCAGCTCCGGGACTAGCTTTACTCCTGGCGAGACCCAGTACTTC.

The chain combines TRBV19 with TRBJ2-3; weak D call: TRBD2 (6 bases). With 5 bases removed from V and 1 base from J, the gap between germline ends came to 16 bases. CDR1 and CDR2 (germline): LNHDA, SQIVND (reference sequence). This CDR3 is built from 16 residues. CDR3: CASSPGTSLGTDTQYF. In DNA form, the CDR3 reads TGTGCCAGTAGTCCCGGGACTTCCCTTGGCACAGATACGCAGTATTTT.

The chain is built from TRBV19 and TRBJ1-2, with 8 bases matching TRBD1. The germline gives CDR1 LNHDA, CDR2 SQIVND (reference sequence). The CDR3 loop spans 14 amino acids. The V and J ends lost 9 bases and 8 bases, in that order; junction bases with no gene match: 14. This CDR3 is CASTYDDRGSGYTF. DNA of the CDR3: TGTGCCAGCACATATGATGACAGGGGATCAGGCTACACCTTC.

This sequence joins TRBV11-2 and TRBJ2-7, with unresolved D. Germline CDR1 is SGHAT and CDR2 is FQNNGV. V lost 1 base and J lost 4, with 14 bases in between. The length of the CDR3 is 15 residues. The CDR3 is CASSLAAGFGYEQYF. Here the CDR3 DNA reads TGTGCCAGCAGCTTAGCGGCAGGATTCGGGTACGAGCAGTACTTC. The full variable domain, its missing parts supplied by reference TRBV11-2 and TRBJ2-7, is EAGVAQSPRYKIIEKRQSVAFWCNPISGHATLYWYQQILGQGPKLLIQFQNNGVVDDSQLPKDRFSAERLKGVDSTLKIQPAKLEDSAVYLCASSLAAGFGYEQYFGPGTRLTVT.

The chain recombines TRBV19 with TRBJ1-2; D possibly corresponds to TRBD1 (5 bases). Germline assignment: CDR1 LNHDA and CDR2 SQIVND (reference sequence). The CDR3 sequence is 13 residues long. Trimming left V 3 bases short and J 4 bases short, with 9 bases between. The CDR3 is CASSITGGYGYTF. In DNA form, the CDR3 reads TGTGCCAGTAGTATCACCGGGGGCTATGGCTACACCTTC.

This chain joins TRBV11-2 and TRBJ1-6; TRBD1 might be the D (6 bases). CDR1 is SGHAT and CDR2 is FQNNGV in the germline V gene. This CDR3 comprises 14 residues. The V end was cut by 3 bases, the J end by 8 bases, with 11 bases between. The CDR3 region has the DNA TGTGCCAGCAGCTTCGACAGGTCCTATTCACCCCTCCACTTT. The encoded protein is CASSFDRSYSPLHF.

CDR3 DNA: TGCGCCAGCAGTTGGACAGGGGACTACAATGAGCAGTTCTTC. Translating gives CASSWTGDYNEQFF. The chain joins TRBV4-3 to TRBJ2-1; 9 nucleotides line up with TRBD1. Germline values: CDR1 LGHNA, CDR2 YSLEER. The CDR3 totals 14 residues. The V gene end was trimmed by 6 bases and the J gene end by 3 bases; junction bases not matched to a gene: 3.

This clone was seen a few times. The V and J genes are TRBV5-1 and TRBJ2-7; possible D gene TRBD1, 5 bases. The V gene's germline CDR1 is SGHRS and CDR2 YFSETQ. Between the trimmed V and J ends, which lost 4 bases and 2 bases, there was a span of 10 bases. CDR3 length: 13 residues. CDR3 protein: CASSLDNTYEQYF. Here the CDR3 DNA reads TGCGCCAGCAGCCTGGACAACACCTACGAGCAGTACTTC.

The chain combines TRBV6-6 with TRBJ2-1; D is unclear. Germline assignment: CDR1 MNHNY and CDR2 SVGAGI (reference sequence). V shed 6 bases and J shed 4 bases, with 7 bases lying between them. The CDR3 loop spans 12 amino acids. CDR3 DNA: TGTGCCAGCAGGGAGACATACAATGAGCAGTTCTTC. Encoded protein: CASRETYNEQFF.

This clone was counted only a few times. The chain has TRBV2 and TRBJ2-3, with 8 bases aligning to TRBD1. V was clipped by 4 bases and J by 1 base; unmatched bases: 10. The germline gives CDR1 SNHLY, CDR2 FYNNEI. There are 17 residues in the CDR3. The CDR3 loop reads CASSVTGTGHRTDTQYF. The CDR3 DNA is TGTGCCAGCAGTGTAACTGGGACAGGCCACCGCACAGATACGCAGTATTTT. Filled out from reference TRBV2 and TRBJ2-3, the complete variable domain reads EPEVTQTPSHQVTQMGQEVILRCVPISNHLYFYWYRQILGQKVEFLVSFYNNEISEKSEIFDDQFSVERPDGSNFTLKIRSTKLEDSAMYFCASSVTGTGHRTDTQYFGPGTRLTVL.

J is TRBJ1-5 and V is TRBV28, with a possible D match to TRBD1 (5 bases). The germline V gene has CDR1 MDHEN and CDR2 SYDVKM. Trimming left V 6 bases short and J 3 bases short, with 12 bases between. This CDR3 region has 14 residues. The CDR3 DNA reads TGTGCCAGCAGCCGCGGACAAATCAATCAGCCCCAGCATTTT. Translating it yields CASSRGQINQPQHF.

The J gene is TRBJ2-1, the V gene TRBV4-1; 9 bases align to TRBD2. Germline CDR1 and CDR2: MGHRA and YSYEKL. The CDR3 covers 16 residues. V lost 4 bases to trimming and J lost 5 bases; unmatched junction nucleotides: 9. Here the CDR3 DNA reads TGCGCCAGCAGCCCAAACAGGCTAGCGGGGAACAATGAGCAGTTCTTC. The encoded protein is CASSPNRLAGNNEQFF.

The chain is built from TRBV5-6 and TRBJ2-1; D call uncertain. V lost 0 bases and J 7 bases, leaving 17 bases between the germline ends. The length of the CDR3 is 16 residues. Germline CDR1 is SGHDT and CDR2 is YYEEEE. Written as DNA, the CDR3 is TGTGCCAGCAGCTTGGGTCGCGGAGCTGTGAAAAATGAGCAGTTCTTC. Translating gives CASSLGRGAVKNEQFF.

This clone occurred once. The gene calls are TRBV27 and TRBJ1-2, with D possibly TRBD1 on 6 matching bases. The CDR3 extends over 14 amino acids. Trimming took off 6 bases at V and 4 bases at J, with 15 bases between the two ends. The germline V gene has CDR1 MNHEY and CDR2 SMNVEV (reference sequence). CDR3 region: CASREGGLSYGYTF. In DNA, the CDR3 is TGTGCCAGCAGAGAGGGGGGGCTGAGCTATGGCTACACCTTC.

The rearrangement links TRBV6-1 to TRBJ2-7; no reliable D call. The CDR3 contains 12 residues. CDR1 and CDR2 from the germline V gene are MNHNS and SASEGT. V lost 1 base and J 2 bases, leaving 3 bases between the germline ends. The CDR3 DNA reads TGTGCCAGCAGTGAAGGAACCTACGAGCAGTACGTC. This encodes CASSEGTYEQYV.

V usage is TRBV6-5 and J usage is TRBJ1-6; D unresolved. In germline, CDR1 is MNHEY, CDR2 SVGAGI. V gave up 4 bases and J gave up 6 bases, with 16 bases separating them. The CDR3 has 16 amino acids. The CDR3 DNA is TGTGCCAGCAGTTTCCGGGTCGACTGGGGTAATTCACCCCTCCACTTT. This translates into CASSFRVDWGNSPLHF.

The chain couples TRBV13 to TRBJ2-7; 13 positions agree with TRBD2. This CDR3 comprises 15 residues. Germline CDR1 PRHDT, CDR2 FYEKMQ (reference sequence). The ends lost 3 bases at V and 5 bases at J; junction bases unmatched: 4. CDR3 sequence (DNA): TGTGCCAGCAGCTTGGGACTAGCGGGACTGAACGAGCAGTACTTC. Translated, it gives CASSLGLAGLNEQYF.

Worth noting for this clone: Germline is not matched at one junction end, which may reflect a read error. The chain carries TRBV7-6 and TRBJ2-5; TRBD2 agrees at 7 bases. The CDR3 has 14 amino acids. CDR1 is SGHVS and CDR2 is FNYEAQ in the germline V gene. The CDR3: CASSIAGPQETQYF. The DNA for the CDR3 is TGTGCCAGCAGCATAGCGGGTCCCCAAGAGACCCAGTACTTC.

This chain connects TRBV2 to TRBJ2-3; D remains unclear. This CDR3 is 14 amino acids long. CDR1 is SNHLY, CDR2 FYNNEI, per germline. Deletions cut 6 bases from V and 0 bases from J, with 10 bases between. The CDR3 DNA reads as TGTGCCAGCAGGCTGACTTCTAGCACAGATACGCAGTATTTT. Its translation is CASRLTSSTDTQYF.

CDR3 bases: TGTGCCAGCAGGGAAAAAACAGGGTTTGACTACGAGCAGTACTTC. Amino acid sequence: CASREKTGFDYEQYF. The genes are TRBV2 and TRBJ2-7, with D maybe TRBD1 (6 bases). The length of the CDR3 is 15 residues. V lost 6 bases to trimming and J lost 3 bases, with 18 bases between them. Germline CDR1 SNHLY, CDR2 FYNNEI.

The rearrangement links TRBV6-5 to TRBJ2-1, with D uncertain. Between the trimmed V and J ends, which lost 3 bases and 8 bases, there was a span of 5 bases. CDR1 and CDR2 (germline): MNHEY, SVGAGI. This CDR3 spans 11 amino acids. CDR3 region: CASSYFDEQFF. The CDR3 DNA follows: TGTGCCAGCAGTTATTTCGATGAGCAGTTCTTC.

The CDR3 region is CASSYSFDTTEAFF. The CDR3 DNA follows: TGTGCCAGCAGTTACTCTTTTGACACCACTGAAGCTTTCTTT. The gene calls are TRBV6-5 and TRBJ1-1, with D unresolved. CDR3 size: 14 residues. Germline lookup yields CDR1 MNHEY and CDR2 SVGAGI. Trimming took 0 bases from V and 4 from J, leaving 9 bases between them.

The gene calls are TRBV5-1 and TRBJ1-2, with TRBD1 as a possible D gene (5 bases). This CDR3 has 12 amino acids. Looked up from germline, CDR1 is SGHRS and CDR2 is YFSETQ. V lost 7 bases and J 8 bases, leaving 15 bases between the germline ends. The CDR3 DNA reads as TGCGCCAGCGAGGGGTCGCGCGGCGGCTACACCTTC. Residues: CASEGSRGGYTF. Together with reference TRBV5-1 and TRBJ1-2, the CDR3 gives the full variable domain: KAGVTQTPRYLIKTRGQQVTLSCSPISGHRSVSWYQQTPGQGLQFLFEYFSETQRNKGNFPGRFSGRQFSNSRSEMNVSTLELGDSALYLCASEGSRGGYTFGSGTRLTVV.

V and J are TRBV6-5 and TRBJ2-1; the D gene could be TRBD1 or TRBD2 (5 bases each). Germline CDR1 reads MNHEY; CDR2 reads SVGAGI. The length of the CDR3 is 15 residues. V lost 8 bases to trimming and J lost 0 bases, with 14 bases between them. The CDR3 coding sequence is TGTGCCAGCGGGGAGAGCGACAGCTCCTACAATGAGCAGTTCTTC. It yields the protein CASGESDSSYNEQFF.

The V gene is TRBV6-5, the J gene TRBJ1-2, with 7 bases identical to TRBD1. CDR3 length: 15 amino acids. Per germline, CDR1 MNHEY and CDR2 SVGAGI. The V segment lost 0 bases and the J segment 8 bases; nucleotides outside the gene matches: 9. Here the CDR3 DNA reads TGTGCCAGCAGTTACTCCAGATTGGGGACAGACGGCTACACCTTC. This translates into CASSYSRLGTDGYTF.

The chain carries TRBV6-5 and TRBJ2-1; D is unresolved. V was shortened by 5 bases and J by 8 bases, with 16 bases between the two germline ends. The CDR3 loop spans 14 amino acids. Germline assignment: CDR1 MNHEY and CDR2 SVGAGI. The CDR3 protein is CASSPSLVADEQFF. The CDR3 DNA follows: TGTGCCAGCAGTCCCTCCTTGGTCGCAGATGAGCAGTTCTTC.